This is a list of T cell receptor beta chains from one sample in a study of blood T cell repertoires in COVID-19. Using immunoSEQ multiplex PCR, the repertoire was profiled, and TCRdb retains in-frame clones only, with some absent. The sample lists around 300,000 clones; approximately 88% were seen once. Source material: peripheral blood. The receptors shown here come from a woman in her thirties with COVID-19, enrolled during active disease. The CDR3 runs from the conserved cysteine through the conserved F or W. D genes are given only for firm matches. Only some rows state a clone size, as once, few, many or a class for expanded clones.

j_gene,d_gene,v_gene,abundance,CDR3nt,CDR3aa
TRBJ1-1,-,TRBV30,-,TGTGCCTGGAGTCGAGAGAACACTGAAGCTTTCTTT,CAWSRENTEAFF
TRBJ1-4,-,TRBV9,once,TGTGCCAGCAGCGAGGGGAATAATGCTAATGAAAAACTGTTTTTT,CASSEGNNANEKLFF
TRBJ1-2,-,TRBV3-1/TRBV3-2,-,TGTGCCAGCAGCCAAGATCAGGGCGGAGGCTACACCTTC,CASSQDQGGGYTF
TRBJ2-7,TRBD2,TRBV5-4,-,TGTGCCAGCAGCTCCGGGACTAGCGGGGTTTACGAGCAGTACTTC,CASSSGTSGVYEQYF
TRBJ2-3,TRBD2,TRBV28,-,TGTGCCAGCAGGACGGGGGGGGCGTCAGATACGCAGTATTTT,CASRTGGASDTQYF
TRBJ2-5,-,TRBV11-3,once,TGTGCCAGCAGCCGCCCCTCGGGTAGAGAGACCCAGTACTTC,CASSRPSGRETQYF
TRBJ1-6,TRBD1,TRBV5-6,-,TGTGCCAGCAGCTCTGGGGGAAAGGGGGCTTGGTCACCCCTCCACTTT,CASSSGGKGAWSPLHF
TRBJ1-5,-,TRBV27,-,TGTGCCAGCAGTTTAACGGGGGGTCAGCCCCAGCATTTT,CASSLTGGQPQHF
TRBJ1-5,-,TRBV7-8,-,TGTGCCAGCAGCGACGACGGGACATGGTATCAGCCCCAGCATTTT,CASSDDGTWYQPQHF
TRBJ2-7,-,TRBV5-6,once,TGTGCCAGCAGCTTGGGGGGACTGGGACGGTACTCCTACGAGCAGTACTTC,CASSLGGLGRYSYEQYF
TRBJ2-5,-,TRBV18,-,TGTGCCAGCTCACGCCGGGACTCGGGCGCGGAGACCCAGTACTTC,CASSRRDSGAETQYF
TRBJ1-1,TRBD1,TRBV5-1,-,TGCGCCAGCAGCTTGACAGGGGGCGGCACTGAAGCTTTCTTT,CASSLTGGGTEAFF
TRBJ2-7,-,TRBV5-1,-,TGCGCCAGCAGCTTGTCTTCAGGGCGCGAGCAGTACTTC,CASSLSSGREQYF
TRBJ1-4,-,TRBV19,-,TGTGCCAGTAGTATGGGGCAGGTTAATGAAAAACTGTTTTTT,CASSMGQVNEKLFF
TRBJ1-3,-,TRBV5-5,-,TGTGCCAGCAGCTTGGACCCCTCGGTTAGTGCCACCATATATTTT,CASSLDPSVSATIYF
TRBJ2-3,TRBD1,TRBV7-2,-,TGTGCCAGCAGTCCGGGACAGAACACAGATACGCAGTATTTT,CASSPGQNTDTQYF
TRBJ1-1,-,TRBV5-1,-,TGCGCCAGCACCTTGGGGTCAGGGGCCAACACTGAAGCTTTCTTT,CASTLGSGANTEAFF
TRBJ1-3,-,TRBV6-6,-,TGTGCCAGCATCAGTACAGCTGGAAACACCATATATTTT,CASISTAGNTIYF
TRBJ1-2,TRBD1,TRBV6-5,-,TGTGCCAGCAGTCGGACAGGGGACTATGGCTACACCTTC,CASSRTGDYGYTF
TRBJ2-7,TRBD2,TRBV4-2,-,TGTGCCAGCAGCCAAGGCAGACTAGCGGGGGTAAGGAGCTCCTACGAGCAGTACTTC,CASSQGRLAGVRSSYEQYF
TRBJ1-1,-,TRBV9,-,TGTGCCAGCAGCGTAGCGAGGAACACTGAAGCTTTCTTT,CASSVARNTEAFF
TRBJ2-2,-,TRBV5-1,-,TGCGCCAGCAGCTACGGCGGCACCGGGGAGCTGTTTTTT,CASSYGGTGELFF
TRBJ1-1,-,TRBV2,-,TGTGCCAGCAGTGCCCCGACGGGGATCGACACTGAAGCTTTCTTT,CASSAPTGIDTEAFF
TRBJ1-1,-,TRBV6-1,-,TGTGCCAGCAGTGAAACAGGGCTGGGGGACACTGAAGCTTTCTTT,CASSETGLGDTEAFF
TRBJ1-4,TRBD1,TRBV29-1,-,TGCAGCGTTTCCCGACAGGGGGCCACTAATGAAAAACTGTTTTTT,CSVSRQGATNEKLFF
TRBJ1-1,-,TRBV6-2/TRBV6-3,-,TGTGCCAGCAGTTACTCGAGAGGGAACACTGAAGCTTTCTTT,CASSYSRGNTEAFF
TRBJ1-5,-,TRBV5-6,-,TGTGCCAGCAGCCGGAGGGGAAATAGCAATCAGCCCCAGCATTTT,CASSRRGNSNQPQHF
TRBJ1-1,-,TRBV6-2/TRBV6-3,-,TGTGCCAGCAGCCTACGGGGGAGGGCTTTCTTT,CASSLRGRAFF
TRBJ1-3,-,TRBV28,-,TGTGCCAGCAGTCCCCCAGGAACTGGAAACACCATATATTTT,CASSPPGTGNTIYF
TRBJ1-2,TRBD1,TRBV14,-,TGTGCCAGCAGCCCCCTTTCAGGGGGAAACTATGGCTACACCTTC,CASSPLSGGNYGYTF
TRBJ2-6,TRBD1,TRBV5-5,-,TGTGCCAGCAGCTTCACAGGGGGCGTATCTGGGGCCAACGTCCTGACTTTC,CASSFTGGVSGANVLTF
TRBJ1-1,-,TRBV24-1,-,TGTGCCACCAGGGCGGGGGGGGCAGGCACTGAAGCTTTCTTT,CATRAGGAGTEAFF